These T cell receptor beta chains were read from a single sample in a study of cytomegalovirus exposure and HLA in healthy donors. Profiled with immunoSEQ multiplex PCR; TCRdb holds only in-frame clones, not every one. The data hold 84,000 or so clones, with roughly 80% observed a single time. Sequencing was performed on PBMCs. The source is a man under 40 in good health and CMV-seronegative. Both conserved end residues are part of each CDR3. A D gene is named only where the DNA matches it firmly. Size is omitted from some rows. Given values are once, few, many or a class for expanded clones.

d_call	v_call	cdr3_length	j_call	clone_size	cdr3_nt	cdr3_aa
.	TRBV4-1	16	TRBJ1-5	.	TGCGCCAGCAGCCCCCTAGGAGGAATCGAGCATCAGCCCCAGCATTTT	CASSPLGGIEHQPQHF
TRBD1	TRBV27	15	TRBJ1-1	.	TGTGCCAGCAGTTTATATACAGGGGCGAACACTGAAGCTTTCTTT	CASSLYTGANTEAFF
.	TRBV7-6	14	TRBJ2-7	.	TGTGCCAGTAGCTCCGAAGGGGCCGACTACGAGCAGTACTTC	CASSSEGADYEQYF
TRBD1	TRBV4-1	15	TRBJ1-2	few	TGCGCCAGCAGGCTGGCTGGGACAGCGAACTATGGCTACACCTTC	CASRLAGTANYGYTF
TRBD1	TRBV7-6	16	TRBJ2-7	.	TGTGCCAGCAGCTTAAAGGTAGGACAGGGACCCTACGAGCAGTACTTC	CASSLKVGQGPYEQYF
.	TRBV18	16	TRBJ1-3	.	TGTGCCAGCTCACCACTGGCAGGGCCCTCTGGAAACACCATATATTTT	CASSPLAGPSGNTIYF
.	TRBV6-1	13	TRBJ1-1	few	TGTGCCAGCAGTGAGGGGGGAGGCACTGAAGCTTTCTTT	CASSEGGGTEAFF
.	TRBV27	15	TRBJ2-6	few	TGTGCCAGCAGTAGTCCACACTCTGGGGCCAACGTCCTGACTTTC	CASSSPHSGANVLTF
TRBD1	TRBV4-1	14	TRBJ2-7	few	TGCGCCAGCAGCCAAGTACAGGGGGCCTACGAGCAGTACTTC	CASSQVQGAYEQYF
.	TRBV14	16	TRBJ1-6	once	TGTGCCAGCAGCCAGAGCACTGAAATCTATAATTCACCCCTCCACTTT	CASSQSTEIYNSPLHF
.	TRBV4-2	15	TRBJ1-3	once	TGTGCCAGCAGCCAAGAGGGGCTCTCTGGAAACACCATATATTTT	CASSQEGLSGNTIYF
TRBD2	TRBV28	16	TRBJ2-1	.	TGTGCCAGCAGTTTTTATCGGCTAGCGGCCTACAATGAGCAGTTCTTC	CASSFYRLAAYNEQFF
TRBD1	TRBV5-1	16	TRBJ1-4	.	TGCGCCAGCAGCTTGGGGACAGGGAACGGAAATGAGAAACTGTTTTTT	CASSLGTGNGNEKLFF
TRBD2	TRBV6-5	14	TRBJ2-3	.	TGTGCCAGCAGTAGTAACGGGGGGTTAGATACGCAGTATTTT	CASSSNGGLDTQYF
.	TRBV7-9	12	TRBJ1-2	few	TGTGCCAGCAGCTCAGACAGCTATGGCTACACCTTC	CASSSDSYGYTF
.	TRBV28	15	TRBJ2-1	.	TGTGCCAGCAGTTTGAGGCGTACGTCCTACAATGAGCAGTTCTTC	CASSLRRTSYNEQFF
.	TRBV6-1	16	TRBJ1-5	.	TGTGCCAGCAGTGAAGCGAGGGTTTATAGCAATCAGCCCCAGCATTTT	CASSEARVYSNQPQHF
TRBD2	TRBV7-9	16	TRBJ2-1	once	TGTGCCAGCAGCGCTAACAGCGGGAGATCCTACAATGAGCAGTTCTTC	CASSANSGRSYNEQFF
.	TRBV2	15	TRBJ2-2	.	TGTGCCAGCAGTGATCTTTACAGCTACACCGGGGAGCTGTTTTTT	CASSDLYSYTGELFF
.	TRBV4-1	12	TRBJ2-1	.	TGCGCCAGCAGCCAAGACTACCATGAGCAGTTCTTC	CASSQDYHEQFF
TRBD1	TRBV4-1	16	TRBJ2-5	.	TGCGCCAGCAGCCAAGCGGACAGGGGGCTTAAAGAGACCCAGTACTTC	CASSQADRGLKETQYF
.	TRBV7-9	14	TRBJ1-1	once	TGTGCCAGCAGCTTAGAGGGCGGGGGCACTGAAGCTTTCTTT	CASSLEGGGTEAFF
.	TRBV27	14	TRBJ2-1	.	TGTGCCAGCGGAGCAGTAAACTCCTACAATGAGCAGTTCTTC	CASGAVNSYNEQFF
TRBD1	TRBV5-6	15	TRBJ1-2	.	TGTGCCAGCAGCTCGGGACAGGGGGCTGGATATGGCTACACCTTC	CASSSGQGAGYGYTF
.	TRBV2	14	TRBJ1-1	once	TGTGCCAGCAGTGATCAGGGTATGAACACTGAAGCTTTCTTT	CASSDQGMNTEAFF
.	TRBV7-9	12	TRBJ1-1	.	TGTGCCAGCAGCTTAGTTGGGAGAAAAGCTTTCTTT	CASSLVGRKAFF
.	TRBV9	13	TRBJ1-1	few	TGTGCCAGCAGCGTAGTAATAAACACTGAAGCTTTCTTT	CASSVVINTEAFF
.	TRBV7-9	14	TRBJ2-7	.	TGTTCCAGCAGCTTAACGTCAGGGGTATACGAGCAGTACTTC	CSSSLTSGVYEQYF
TRBD2	TRBV7-9	15	TRBJ2-1	.	TGTGCCAGCAGCTTTCTTGGACTAGCGGGTTCTGAGCAGTTCTTC	CASSFLGLAGSEQFF
.	TRBV5-6	16	TRBJ2-1	.	TGTGCCAGCAGCTTGGTGCGGCCTAGCTCCTACAATGAGCAGTTCTTC	CASSLVRPSSYNEQFF
TRBD1	TRBV30	12	TRBJ1-5	.	TGTGCCTGGGGGGACAGGGATCAGCCCCAGCATTTT	CAWGDRDQPQHF
.	TRBV29-1	13	TRBJ2-1	.	TGCAGCGTTGTCAGGGACTTTCGCAATGAGCAGTTCTTC	CSVVRDFRNEQFF
TRBD2	TRBV6-5	15	TRBJ2-7	once	TGTGCCAGCAGAATGACTAGCGGGGGTAGCTACGAGCAGTACTTC	CASRMTSGGSYEQYF
.	TRBV6-5	13	TRBJ2-1	once	TGTGCCAGCAGTTACCCCGGGCAGGGTGAGCAGTTCTTC	CASSYPGQGEQFF
TRBD1	TRBV10-3	14	TRBJ2-7	.	TGTGCCATCAGGGCCGGGACAGCCAATTACGAGCAGTACTTC	CAIRAGTANYEQYF
TRBD2	TRBV4-2	17	TRBJ2-5	.	TGTGCCAGCAGCCCCCAGACTAGCGGGGGGTACCAAGAGACCCAGTACTTC	CASSPQTSGGYQETQYF
TRBD1	TRBV6-5	15	TRBJ2-7	.	TGTGCCAGCAGGGATACCGGGACAGGGCACTACGAGCAGTACTTC	CASRDTGTGHYEQYF
.	TRBV14	14	TRBJ1-2	.	TGTGCCAGCAGCCAAGATTCGGGTGTCTATGGCTACACCTTC	CASSQDSGVYGYTF
TRBD1	TRBV19	14	TRBJ2-7	.	TGTGCCAGTAGTGTAACACAGGGGGCCTACGAGCAGTACTTC	CASSVTQGAYEQYF
TRBD1	TRBV7-9	15	TRBJ1-1	once	TGTGCCAGCAGCTCACGGGACAGGCCCAACACTGAAGCTTTCTTT	CASSSRDRPNTEAFF
.	TRBV28	15	TRBJ2-7	.	TGTGCCAGCTCTAACCTTAAGGGCTTCCCGGGGGAGCAGTACTTC	CASSNLKGFPGEQYF
.	TRBV9	15	TRBJ2-1	.	TGTGCCAGCAGCGTAGGGGCGGGAACCTACAATGAGCAGTTCTTC	CASSVGAGTYNEQFF